This entry describes one T cell receptor beta chain. The sample is drawn from a study of blood T cell repertoires in COVID-19. Method: immunoSEQ multiplex PCR; TCRdb's copy keeps in-frame clones and lacks some. The table has around 700,000 clones, about 90% seen once. The CDR3 is made up of 15 amino acids. Trimming cost V 2 bases and J 4 bases, with 11 bases left between them. CDR1 and CDR2 (germline): SGHNT, YENEEA. The sample comprised peripheral blood. This chain joins TRBV11-3 and TRBJ2-2; possible D gene TRBD1, 5 bases. The sequence came from a woman under 30 with acute or convalescent COVID-19. DNA for the CDR3: TGTGCCAGCAGCTTAAATATAGGGGCCACCGGGGAGCTGTTTTTT. This gives the protein CASSLNIGATGELFF.